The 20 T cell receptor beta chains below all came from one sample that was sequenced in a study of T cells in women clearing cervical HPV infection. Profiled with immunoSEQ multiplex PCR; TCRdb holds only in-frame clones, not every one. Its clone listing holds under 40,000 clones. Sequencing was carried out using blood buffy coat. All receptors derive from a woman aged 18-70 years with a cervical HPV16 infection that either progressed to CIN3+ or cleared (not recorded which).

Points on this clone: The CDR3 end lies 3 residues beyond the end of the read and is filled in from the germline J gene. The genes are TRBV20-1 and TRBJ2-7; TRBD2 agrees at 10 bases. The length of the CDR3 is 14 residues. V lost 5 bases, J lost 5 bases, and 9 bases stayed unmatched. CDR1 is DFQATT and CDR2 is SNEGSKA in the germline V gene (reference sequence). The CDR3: CSASRSGRAHEQYF. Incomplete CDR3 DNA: TGCAGTGCTTCGCGAAGCGGGAGGGCCCACGAG.

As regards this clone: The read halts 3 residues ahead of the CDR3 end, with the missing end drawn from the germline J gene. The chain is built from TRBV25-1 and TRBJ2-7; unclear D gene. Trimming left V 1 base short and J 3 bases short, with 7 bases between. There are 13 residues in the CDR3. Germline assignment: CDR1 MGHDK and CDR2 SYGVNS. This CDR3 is CASSESPDYEQYF. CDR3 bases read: TGTGCCAGCAGTGAATCTCCAGACTACGAG.

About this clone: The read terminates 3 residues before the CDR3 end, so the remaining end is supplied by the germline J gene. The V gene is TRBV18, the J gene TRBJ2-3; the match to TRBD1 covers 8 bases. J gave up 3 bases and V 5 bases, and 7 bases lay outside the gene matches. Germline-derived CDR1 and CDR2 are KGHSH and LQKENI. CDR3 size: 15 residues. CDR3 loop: CASSELTGDTDTQYF. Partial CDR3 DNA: TGTGCCAGCTCAGAGTTGACAGGGGATACAGATACG.

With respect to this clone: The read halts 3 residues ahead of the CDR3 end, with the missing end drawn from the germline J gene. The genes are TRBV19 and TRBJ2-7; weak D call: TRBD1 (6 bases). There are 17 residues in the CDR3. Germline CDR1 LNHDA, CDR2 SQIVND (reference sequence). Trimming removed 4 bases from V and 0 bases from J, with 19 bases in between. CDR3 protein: CASSRAPGTLSSYEQYF. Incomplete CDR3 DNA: TGTGCCAGTAGTAGGGCGCCCGGGACACTGAGCTCCTACGAG.

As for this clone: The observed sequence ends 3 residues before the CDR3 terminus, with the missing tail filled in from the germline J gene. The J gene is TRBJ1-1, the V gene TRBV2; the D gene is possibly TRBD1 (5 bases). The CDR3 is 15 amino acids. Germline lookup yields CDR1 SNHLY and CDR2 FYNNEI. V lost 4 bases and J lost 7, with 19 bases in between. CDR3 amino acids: CASSVAAGSKSEAFF. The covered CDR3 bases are TGTGCCAGCAGTGTTGCGGCAGGGAGTAAAAGTGAA.

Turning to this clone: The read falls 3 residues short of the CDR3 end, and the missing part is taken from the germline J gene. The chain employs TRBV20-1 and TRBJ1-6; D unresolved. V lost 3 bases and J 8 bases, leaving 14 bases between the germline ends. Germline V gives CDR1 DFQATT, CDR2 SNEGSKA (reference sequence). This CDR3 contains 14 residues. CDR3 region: CSASTSRLDSPLHF. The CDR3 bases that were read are TGCAGTGCTAGTACCTCTAGGTTGGATTCACCC.

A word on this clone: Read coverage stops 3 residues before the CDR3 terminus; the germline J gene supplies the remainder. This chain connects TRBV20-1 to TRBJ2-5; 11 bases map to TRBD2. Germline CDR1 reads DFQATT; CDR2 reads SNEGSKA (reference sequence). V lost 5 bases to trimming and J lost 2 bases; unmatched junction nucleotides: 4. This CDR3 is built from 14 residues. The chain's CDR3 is CSAPPSGRQETQYF. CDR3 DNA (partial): TGCAGTGCTCCACCTAGCGGGAGGCAAGAGACC.

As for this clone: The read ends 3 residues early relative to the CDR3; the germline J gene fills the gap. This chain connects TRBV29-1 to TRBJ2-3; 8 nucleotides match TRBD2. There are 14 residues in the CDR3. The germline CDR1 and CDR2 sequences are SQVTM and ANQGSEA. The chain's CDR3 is CSQGGPGGIETQYF. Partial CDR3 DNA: TGCAGCCAAGGGGGACCGGGAGGGATAGAGACG.

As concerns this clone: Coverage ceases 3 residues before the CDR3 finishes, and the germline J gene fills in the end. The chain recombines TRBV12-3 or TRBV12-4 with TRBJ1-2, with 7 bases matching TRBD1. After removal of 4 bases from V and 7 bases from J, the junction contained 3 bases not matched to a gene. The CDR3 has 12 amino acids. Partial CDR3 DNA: TGTGCCAGCAGTTACGGACAGGCTGGC. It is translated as CASSYGQAG. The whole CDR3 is CASSYGQAGYTF.

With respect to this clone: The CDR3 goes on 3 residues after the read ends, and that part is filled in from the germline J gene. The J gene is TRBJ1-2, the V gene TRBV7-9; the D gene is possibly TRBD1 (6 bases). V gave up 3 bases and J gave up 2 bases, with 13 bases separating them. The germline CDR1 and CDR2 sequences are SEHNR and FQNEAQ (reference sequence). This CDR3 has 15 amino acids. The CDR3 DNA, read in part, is TGTGCCAGCAGCTTCGCCGGGACATTGAACTATGGC. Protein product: CASSFAGTLNYG. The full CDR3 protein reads CASSFAGTLNYGYTF.

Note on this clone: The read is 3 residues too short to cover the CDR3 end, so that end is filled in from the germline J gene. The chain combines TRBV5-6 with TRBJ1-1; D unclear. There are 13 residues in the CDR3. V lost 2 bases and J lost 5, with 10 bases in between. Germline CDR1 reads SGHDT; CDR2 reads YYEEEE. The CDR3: CASSFGRGTEAFF. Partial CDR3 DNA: TGTGCCAGCAGCTTCGGGCGGGGTACTGAA.

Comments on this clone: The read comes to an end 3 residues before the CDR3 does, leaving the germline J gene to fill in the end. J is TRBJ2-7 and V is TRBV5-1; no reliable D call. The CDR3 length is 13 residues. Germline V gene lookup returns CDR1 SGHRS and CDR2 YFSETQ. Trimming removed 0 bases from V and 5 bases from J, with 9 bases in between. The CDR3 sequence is CASSLGVVNEQYF. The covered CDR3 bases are TGCGCCAGCAGCTTGGGCGTGGTAAACGAG.

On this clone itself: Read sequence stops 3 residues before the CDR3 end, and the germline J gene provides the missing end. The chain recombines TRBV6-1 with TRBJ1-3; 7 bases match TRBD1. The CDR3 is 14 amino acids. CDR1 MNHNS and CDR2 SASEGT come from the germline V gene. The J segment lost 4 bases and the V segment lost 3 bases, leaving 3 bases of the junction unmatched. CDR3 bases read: TGTGCCAGCAGTGACAGACAGGGAGGAAACACC. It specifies CASSDRQGGNT. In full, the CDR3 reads CASSDRQGGNTIYF.

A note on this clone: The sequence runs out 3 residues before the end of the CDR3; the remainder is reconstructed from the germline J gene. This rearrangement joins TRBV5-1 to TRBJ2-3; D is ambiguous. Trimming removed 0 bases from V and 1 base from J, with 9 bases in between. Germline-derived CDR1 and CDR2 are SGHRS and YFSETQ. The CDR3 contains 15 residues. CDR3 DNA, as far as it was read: TGCGCCAGCAGCTTGGAGGGCAGGCGCACAGATACG. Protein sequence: CASSLEGRRTDT. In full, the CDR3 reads CASSLEGRRTDTQYF.

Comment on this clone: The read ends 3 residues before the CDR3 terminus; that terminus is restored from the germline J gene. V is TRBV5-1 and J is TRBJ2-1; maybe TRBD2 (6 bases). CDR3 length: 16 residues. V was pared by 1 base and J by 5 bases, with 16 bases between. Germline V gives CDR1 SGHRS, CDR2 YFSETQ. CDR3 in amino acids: CASSLRRGPLHNEQFF. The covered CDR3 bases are TGCGCCAGCAGCTTGAGGCGGGGACCCCTCCACAATGAG.

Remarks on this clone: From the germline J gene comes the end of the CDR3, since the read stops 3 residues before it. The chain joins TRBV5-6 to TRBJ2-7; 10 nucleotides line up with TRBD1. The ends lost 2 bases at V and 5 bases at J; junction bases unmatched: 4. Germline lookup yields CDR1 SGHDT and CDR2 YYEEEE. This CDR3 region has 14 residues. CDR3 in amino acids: CASSLGTGVDEQYF. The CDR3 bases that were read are TGTGCCAGCAGCTTAGGGACAGGGGTTGACGAG.

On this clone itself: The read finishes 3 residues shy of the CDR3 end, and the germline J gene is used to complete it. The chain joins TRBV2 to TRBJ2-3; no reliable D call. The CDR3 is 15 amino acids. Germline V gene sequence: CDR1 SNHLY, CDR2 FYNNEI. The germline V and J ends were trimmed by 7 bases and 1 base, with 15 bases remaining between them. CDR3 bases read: TGTGCCAGCACTCACGATCCCCGGGGCACAGATACG. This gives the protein CASTHDPRGTDT. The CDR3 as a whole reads CASTHDPRGTDTQYF.

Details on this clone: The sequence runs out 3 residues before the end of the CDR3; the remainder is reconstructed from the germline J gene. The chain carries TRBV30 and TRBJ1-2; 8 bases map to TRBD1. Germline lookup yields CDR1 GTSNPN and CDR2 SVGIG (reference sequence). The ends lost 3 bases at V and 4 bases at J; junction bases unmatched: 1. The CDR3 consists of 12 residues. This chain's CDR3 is CAWRQGVYGYTF. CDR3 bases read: TGTGCCTGGAGACAGGGGGTCTATGGC.

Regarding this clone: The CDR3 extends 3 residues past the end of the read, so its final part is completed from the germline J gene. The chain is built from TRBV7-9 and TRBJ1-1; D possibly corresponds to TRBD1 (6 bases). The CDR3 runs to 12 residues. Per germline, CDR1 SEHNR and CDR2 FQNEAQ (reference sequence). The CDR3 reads CASSLEQGKAFF. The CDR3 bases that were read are TGTGCCAGCAGCTTAGAACAGGGTAAA.

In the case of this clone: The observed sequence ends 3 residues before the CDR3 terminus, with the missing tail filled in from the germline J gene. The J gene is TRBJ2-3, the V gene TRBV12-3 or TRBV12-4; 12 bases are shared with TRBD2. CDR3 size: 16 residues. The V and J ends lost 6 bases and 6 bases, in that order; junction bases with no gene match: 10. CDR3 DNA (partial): TGTGCCAGCAGGCCTTCACGACTAGCGGGAGTGGATACG. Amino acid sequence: CASRPSRLAGVDT. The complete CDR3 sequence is CASRPSRLAGVDTQYF.